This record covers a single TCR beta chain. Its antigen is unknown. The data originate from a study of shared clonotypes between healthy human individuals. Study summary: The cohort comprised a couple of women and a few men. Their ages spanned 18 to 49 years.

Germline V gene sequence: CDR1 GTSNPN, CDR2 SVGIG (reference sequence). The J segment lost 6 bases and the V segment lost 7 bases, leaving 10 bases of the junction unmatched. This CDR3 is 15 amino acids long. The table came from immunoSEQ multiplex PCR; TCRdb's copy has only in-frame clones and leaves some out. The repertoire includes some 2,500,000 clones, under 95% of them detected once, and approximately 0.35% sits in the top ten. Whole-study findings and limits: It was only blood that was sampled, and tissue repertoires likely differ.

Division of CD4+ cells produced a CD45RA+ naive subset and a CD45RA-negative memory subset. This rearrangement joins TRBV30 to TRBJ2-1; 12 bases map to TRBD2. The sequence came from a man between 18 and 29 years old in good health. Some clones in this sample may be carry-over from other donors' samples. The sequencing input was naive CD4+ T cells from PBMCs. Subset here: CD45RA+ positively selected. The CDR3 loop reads CAFLTGTSGFNEQFF. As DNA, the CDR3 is TGTGCCTTCCTCACCGGGACTAGCGGGTTCAATGAGCAGTTCTTC.